Listed below are T cell receptor beta chains from one sample, sequenced in a study of identical twins. In TCRdb, the 5' RACE reads were re-called with MiXCR into one record per CDR3 protein. The table includes about 530,000 distinct CDR3 sequences, approximately 20% detected once. These same data were also listed under a study on yellow fever vaccine responses in identical twins.

Material for sequencing was CD4+ T cells sorted from blood. The source of these receptors is a woman younger than 35 in good health. The CDR3 runs from the conserved cysteine through the conserved F or W. The D gene is left open where the match is weak. Expanded clones are given a class, and other clones once, few, many or no size at all.

clone_size	j_call	v_call	d_call	cdr3_aa	cdr3_nt
NA	TRBJ2-1	TRBV7-9	TRBD1	CASSLAAAGQGNEQFF	TGTGCCAGCAGCTTGGCTGCCGCGGGACAGGGGAATGAGCAGTTCTTC
few	TRBJ1-2	TRBV5-1	NA	CASSLDRASYTF	TGCGCCAGCAGCTTGGACAGGGCGAGCTACACCTTC
few	TRBJ2-3	TRBV5-1	NA	CASTAGQKTDTQYF	TGCGCCAGCACCGCGGGACAGAAGACAGATACGCAGTATTTT
once	TRBJ2-2	TRBV6-4	NA	CASSASTGGGTGELFF	TGTGCCAGCAGTGCTTCAACCGGAGGGGGCACCGGGGAGCTGTTTTTT
NA	TRBJ2-1	TRBV2	TRBD2	CASSEWGTSGGVEQFF	TGTGCCAGCAGTGAATGGGGGACTAGCGGGGGAGTGGAGCAGTTCTTC
NA	TRBJ1-5	TRBV6-5	TRBD1	CASSSRTGVQPQHF	TGTGCCAGCAGTTCGCGGACAGGGGTACAGCCCCAGCATTTT
NA	TRBJ2-3	TRBV20-1	NA	CSARDPSVGTDTQYF	TGCAGTGCTAGAGACCCTAGCGTCGGCACAGATACGCAGTATTTT
many	TRBJ2-2	TRBV7-9	NA	CASTDHRELFF	TGTGCCAGCACCGATCACCGGGAGCTGTTTTTT
NA	TRBJ2-3	TRBV5-1	NA	CASSLGAADTQYF	TGCGCCAGCAGCTTGGGGGCGGCAGATACGCAGTATTTT
few	TRBJ2-3	TRBV24-1	NA	CATSDRTDYTDTQYF	TGTGCCACCAGTGACCGGACCGATTACACAGATACGCAGTATTTT
few	TRBJ2-1	TRBV7-8	NA	CATDRGIYNEQFF	TGTGCCACGGACCGGGGGATTTACAATGAGCAGTTCTTC
few	TRBJ1-3	TRBV11-2	NA	CASSLDPSRASSGNTIYF	TGTGCCAGCAGCTTAGATCCAAGCAGGGCCTCATCTGGAAACACCATATATTTT
few	TRBJ2-1	TRBV29-1	NA	CSVEESYNEQFF	TGCAGCGTTGAAGAGTCCTACAATGAGCAGTTCTTC
NA	TRBJ2-5	TRBV5-1	TRBD1	CASSLSLGQGDRETQYF	TGCGCCAGCAGCTTGTCACTAGGACAGGGGGACCGGGAGACCCAGTACTTC
NA	TRBJ2-3	TRBV18	NA	CASSPGRIYTDTQYF	TGTGCCAGCTCACCAGGGAGGATTTACACAGATACGCAGTATTTT
few	TRBJ2-7	TRBV29-1	NA	CSVETTSREQYF	TGCAGCGTTGAAACGACCTCTCGCGAGCAGTACTTC
few	TRBJ2-3	TRBV3-1	TRBD2	CASSPGLAGIAQYF	TGTGCCAGCAGCCCTGGACTAGCGGGTATAGCGCAGTATTTT
few	TRBJ2-1	TRBV27	NA	CASTSIGIRDNEQFF	TGTGCCAGTACCTCAATCGGAATCCGGGACAATGAGCAGTTCTTC